These T cell receptor beta chains were read from a single sample in a study of OX40 agonist ivuxolimab in advanced cancers. The repertoire was sequenced with immunoSEQ multiplex PCR; TCRdb's copy has only in-frame clones and lacks some. Counted here are 66,000 or so clones, 85% occurring once; the ten biggest clones make up under 4.5%. This specimen consisted of CD4+ or CD8+ T cells sorted from blood, obtained in a trial of the OX40 agonist ivuxolimab. The receptors were sampled from an adult with an advanced solid tumor such as melanoma, head and neck, liver or kidney cancer. Both conserved end residues are trimmed from each CDR3. The order of the fields is D gene, V gene, J gene, CDR3 protein. The D gene is left open where the match is weak.

>NA|TRBV5-1|TRBJ2-7
ASSLAMSSYEQY
>NA|TRBV4-1|TRBJ2-7
ASSPHSMAEQY
>NA|TRBV18|TRBJ1-3
ASSPLQSGNTIY
>NA|TRBV28|TRBJ2-7
ASSLGRGTYEQY
>TRBD1|TRBV7-9|TRBJ2-2
ASSLPGTGSGELF
>NA|TRBV27|TRBJ1-6
ASSRGEALH
>TRBD2|TRBV19|TRBJ2-1
ASSKTSGSYNEQF
>NA|TRBV5-6|TRBJ2-6
ASSSQGSGANVLT
>NA|TRBV6-5|TRBJ1-2
ASSYKGNYGYT
>NA|TRBV15|TRBJ2-7
ATSRGSGPYEQY
>NA|TRBV7-2|TRBJ1-2
ASSLGAANYGYT
>NA|TRBV19|TRBJ1-4
ASSIQSLVGEKLF
>TRBD2|TRBV6-6|TRBJ2-1
ASNLAGEVNEQF
>TRBD2|TRBV5-1|TRBJ2-3
ASSLASGASDTQY
>NA|TRBV19|TRBJ2-7
ASSIQAAAGPHEQY
>NA|TRBV5-6|TRBJ2-2
ASSLVASTGELF
>NA|TRBV11-2|TRBJ1-1
ASSLAKRVKLGEAF
>NA|TRBV28|TRBJ2-5
ASLEGKLETQY
>NA|TRBV19|TRBJ2-2
ASSSPPGVRTGELF
>NA|TRBV4-2|TRBJ2-4
ASSQDRAGEKNIQY
>NA|TRBV18|TRBJ2-1
ARNRQKVCDEQF
>NA|TRBV19|TRBJ2-7
ASSIGAGQSYEQY
>NA|TRBV27|TRBJ1-5
ASRRQTGQPQH
>NA|TRBV6-1|TRBJ2-3
ASSLGQGLGDTQY
>NA|TRBV6-5|TRBJ2-7
ASSYSGPSGEQY
>NA|TRBV18|TRBJ1-2
ASSPPESGYGYT
>NA|TRBV5-8|TRBJ1-5
ASSLERDQPQH
>NA|TRBV19|TRBJ2-4
ASTERGIQY
>NA|TRBV7-2|TRBJ1-1
ASSRGLQNTEAF
>NA|TRBV7-6|TRBJ1-1
ASSLGAGLNTEAF
>NA|TRBV18|TRBJ2-1
ASSPQINEQF
>TRBD1|TRBV18|TRBJ2-2
ASSAQGTYTGELF